Following are 22 T cell receptor beta chains from one sample sequenced in a study of cytomegalovirus exposure and HLA in healthy donors. 13 Jbeta primers and 60 Vbeta primers were used for the PCR. The data were produced by immunoSEQ multiplex PCR, yet TCRdb's version contains in-frame clones alone and is incomplete. Of under 200,000 clones listed, about 75% were seen once; the top ten hold 4.9%. The sequenced material came from PBMCs. The receptors shown here come from a male donor in good health and CMV-seronegative.

The chain recombines TRBV7-6 with TRBJ2-7; D gene unclear. Germline CDR1 reads SGHVS; CDR2 reads FNYEAQ. Trimming pared 1 base from V and 4 bases from J, leaving 8 bases between. The CDR3 has 13 residues. CDR3 region: CASSLVAAYEQYF. The DNA of the CDR3 is TGTGCCAGCAGCTTAGTTGCCGCGTACGAGCAGTACTTC.

This sequence joins TRBV28 and TRBJ2-7, with 10 bases fitting TRBD2. The ends lost 10 bases at V and 7 bases at J; junction bases unmatched: 10. Germline-derived CDR1 and CDR2 are MDHEN and SYDVKM. CDR3 length equals 13 residues. In nucleotides, the CDR3 is TGTGCCACGACTCTAGCGGGAGCTTCTGAGCAGTACTTC. Protein sequence: CATTLAGASEQYF. The whole variable domain, filled in from reference TRBV28 and TRBJ2-7, reads DVKVTQSSRYLVKRTGEKVFLECVQDMDHENMFWYRQDPGLGLRLIYFSYDVKMKEKGDIPEGYSVSREKKERFSLILESASTNQTSMYLCATTLAGASEQYFGPGTRLTVT.

This clone was detected only once. The rearrangement links TRBV28 to TRBJ1-1, with no clear D. Trimming took off 5 bases at V and 7 bases at J, with 14 bases between the two ends. CDR1 MDHEN and CDR2 SYDVKM come from the germline V gene. The CDR3 has 13 amino acids. The CDR3, as DNA: TGTGCCAGCAGTCACCCCCGTCGGGGTGAAGCTTTCTTT. This sequence encodes CASSHPRRGEAFF.

The rearrangement links TRBV27 to TRBJ1-1; D ambiguous. The CDR3 spans 13 residues. With 3 bases removed from V and 0 bases from J, the gap between germline ends came to 5 bases. Germline V gene sequence: CDR1 MNHEY, CDR2 SMNVEV (reference sequence). In nucleotides, the CDR3 is TGTGCCAGCAGTTTCGAGATGAACACTGAAGCTTTCTTT. It specifies CASSFEMNTEAFF.

V is TRBV19 and J is TRBJ1-6; perhaps TRBD1 as D (5 bases). Trimming removed 2 bases at V and 8 bases at J, with 10 bases between. The germline V gene has CDR1 LNHDA and CDR2 SQIVND (reference sequence). This CDR3 contains 14 residues. CDR3 amino acids: CASSITGMDSPLHF. CDR3 in DNA: TGTGCCAGTAGTATAACAGGCATGGATTCACCCCTCCACTTT.

This clone has more than one count but fewer than ten. The chain uses TRBV7-2 and TRBJ1-1; a possible D gene is TRBD1 (6 bases). The CDR3 spans 14 residues. Trimming stripped 1 base from V and 8 bases from J, with 14 bases between. CDR1 SGHTA and CDR2 FQGNSA come from the germline V gene. The CDR3 spells CASSLVGGSHEAFF. CDR3 nucleotides: TGTGCCAGCAGCTTAGTTGGGGGCAGTCACGAAGCTTTCTTT.

Only one count was recorded for this clone. The rearrangement uses TRBV2 and TRBJ1-4; 7 positions match TRBD1. Trimming took 5 bases from V and 6 from J; bases not matched to a gene: 3. Per the germline V gene, CDR1 is SNHLY and CDR2 is FYNNEI. There are 13 residues in the CDR3. The CDR3 reads CASSFGTDEKLFF. DNA of the CDR3: TGTGCCAGCAGTTTTGGGACAGATGAAAAACTGTTTTTT.

This clone was recorded once. The gene calls are TRBV5-1 and TRBJ1-5; weak D call: TRBD1 (6 bases). Trimming left V 5 bases short and J 1 base short, with 13 bases between. The germline gives CDR1 SGHRS, CDR2 YFSETQ. The CDR3 consists of 15 residues. In DNA form, the CDR3 reads TGCGCCAGCAGACCAGGGGTTTCGAGCAATCAGCCCCAGCATTTT. Translating gives CASRPGVSSNQPQHF. Full variable domain (outside the CDR3, taken from reference TRBV5-1 and TRBJ1-5): KAGVTQTPRYLIKTRGQQVTLSCSPISGHRSVSWYQQTPGQGLQFLFEYFSETQRNKGNFPGRFSGRQFSNSRSEMNVSTLELGDSALYLCASRPGVSSNQPQHFGDGTRLSIL.

This chain links TRBV28 with TRBJ1-2; TRBD1 might be the D (6 bases). Trimming left V 5 bases short and J 1 base short, with 14 bases between. CDR3 length: 15 amino acids. Germline loops: CDR1 MDHEN, CDR2 SYDVKM. The CDR3 sequence: CASSTSWTDNYGYTF. The DNA of the CDR3 is TGTGCCAGCAGTACCTCCTGGACAGATAACTATGGCTACACCTTC.

The V call is TRBV6-1, the J call TRBJ2-3; D is perhaps TRBD1 (5 bases). The CDR3 consists of 16 residues. Trimming took 4 bases from V and 0 from J, leaving 14 bases between them. The germline CDR1 and CDR2 sequences are MNHNS and SASEGT. The CDR3 DNA reads TGTGCCAGCAGTGGGACAACCTCCCTTAGCACAGATACGCAGTATTTT. It encodes CASSGTTSLSTDTQYF.

The chain has TRBV6-5 and TRBJ2-3; D unresolved. The germline CDR1 and CDR2 sequences are MNHEY and SVGAGI. V was cut by 6 bases and J by 2 bases, with 15 bases left in between. This CDR3 is built from 15 residues. The CDR3 DNA reads as TGTGCCAGCAGGATAGCCTACGACCTCACAGATACGCAGTATTTT. This gives the protein CASRIAYDLTDTQYF.

The V and J genes are TRBV7-3 and TRBJ2-5; 7 nucleotides agree with TRBD1. The CDR3 runs to 15 residues. After removal of 5 bases from V and 2 bases from J, the junction contained 8 bases not matched to a gene. Per germline, CDR1 SGHTA and CDR2 FQGTGA. In DNA, the CDR3 is TGTGCCAGCAGCGAATTCCCGGGACAGCAAGAGACCCAGTACTTC. Translating it yields CASSEFPGQQETQYF.

J is TRBJ1-1 and V is TRBV5-1; no clear D. The length of the CDR3 is 17 residues. V was clipped by 0 bases and J by 0 bases, with 15 bases between them. Germline-derived CDR1 and CDR2 are SGHRS and YFSETQ. This CDR3 is CASSLARGLILNTEAFF. CDR3 in DNA: TGCGCCAGCAGCTTGGCCCGAGGATTAATTTTGAACACTGAAGCTTTCTTT. Combining the CDR3 with reference TRBV5-1 and TRBJ1-1 gives the whole variable domain KAGVTQTPRYLIKTRGQQVTLSCSPISGHRSVSWYQQTPGQGLQFLFEYFSETQRNKGNFPGRFSGRQFSNSRSEMNVSTLELGDSALYLCASSLARGLILNTEAFFGQGTRLTVV.

The rearrangement links TRBV6-5 to TRBJ1-2; 8 bases fit TRBD1. The CDR3 sequence is 15 residues long. CDR1 is MNHEY, CDR2 SVGAGI, per germline. Losses at the gene ends were 0 bases for V and 2 bases for J; bases not matched to a gene: 2. The CDR3 coding sequence is TGTGCCAGCAGTTACTCTACAGGGGGGAACTATGGCTACACCTTC. Encoded protein: CASSYSTGGNYGYTF.

CDR3 in amino acids: CASSVAEGGNTIYF. CDR3 bases: TGTGCCAGCAGCGTAGCCGAGGGAGGAAACACCATATATTTT. V is TRBV9 and J is TRBJ1-3; D is unclear. The CDR3 length is 14 residues. Trimming left V 0 bases short and J 4 bases short, with 8 bases between. The germline V gene has CDR1 SGDLS and CDR2 YYNGEE.

The genes are TRBV9 and TRBJ2-1, with D possibly TRBD2 on 6 matching bases. This CDR3 region has 15 residues. The germline V and J ends were trimmed by 0 bases and 3 bases, with 10 bases remaining between them. Per germline, CDR1 SGDLS and CDR2 YYNGEE. The CDR3 sequence: CASSVGPSDYNEQFF. The DNA of the CDR3 is TGTGCCAGCAGCGTAGGTCCTAGCGACTACAATGAGCAGTTCTTC.

The chain links TRBV27 to TRBJ2-3; D gene unclear. The CDR3 has 15 residues. V shed 4 bases and J shed 5 bases, with 16 bases lying between them. Germline values: CDR1 MNHEY, CDR2 SMNVEV (reference sequence). The CDR3 sequence is CASSSMILRRDTQYF. CDR3 bases: TGTGCCAGCAGTTCGATGATACTACGCCGAGATACGCAGTATTTT.

The V and J genes are TRBV13 and TRBJ2-5, with 11 bases aligning to TRBD2. Gene TRBJ2-7 matches the end of the DNA better, so the J call may be wrong. Germline CDR1 and CDR2: PRHDT and FYEKMQ (reference sequence). The CDR3 covers 14 residues. CDR3 sequence (DNA): TGTGCCAGCAGTCGACTAGCGGGATTCTACGAGCAGTACTTC. It translates to CASSRLAGFYEQYF.

This chain connects TRBV7-6 to TRBJ2-5; 8 bases are shared with TRBD2. This CDR3 has 14 residues. The trim removed 4 bases at V and 5 bases at J, leaving 6 bases unmatched. Germline assignment: CDR1 SGHVS and CDR2 FNYEAQ. CDR3 sequence reads: CASSSRLAWETQYF. CDR3 coding DNA: TGTGCCAGCAGCTCCCGACTAGCGTGGGAGACCCAGTACTTC.

The chain recombines TRBV1 with TRBJ2-6; TRBD2 is taken as the D call from the table, unchecked against the DNA. TRBV1 is designated a pseudogene. The CDR3 consists of 17 residues. Here the CDR3 reads CTSSQDLEVVGANVLTF. The DNA for the CDR3 is TGCACCAGCAGCCAAGATCTTGAGGTGGTCGGGGCCAACGTCCTGACTTTC.

The chain joins TRBV30 to TRBJ1-5, with 9 bases that match TRBD1. Trimming took 0 bases from V and 7 from J; bases not matched to a gene: 7. The CDR3 sequence is 15 residues long. Germline CDR1 and CDR2: GTSNPN and SVGIG (reference sequence). CDR3: CAWSVLGQGHQPQHF. The CDR3 nucleotides read TGTGCCTGGAGTGTACTGGGACAGGGTCACCAGCCCCAGCATTTT.

J is TRBJ1-5 and V is TRBV10-2; 7 nucleotides agree with TRBD1. Trimming removed 6 bases from V and 1 base from J; junction bases left unmatched: 0. CDR3 length: 13 amino acids. CDR1 and CDR2 from the germline V gene are WSHSY and SAAADI. The CDR3 loop is CASRGGSNQPQHF. Here the CDR3 DNA reads TGCGCCAGCAGAGGGGGCAGCAATCAGCCCCAGCATTTT.